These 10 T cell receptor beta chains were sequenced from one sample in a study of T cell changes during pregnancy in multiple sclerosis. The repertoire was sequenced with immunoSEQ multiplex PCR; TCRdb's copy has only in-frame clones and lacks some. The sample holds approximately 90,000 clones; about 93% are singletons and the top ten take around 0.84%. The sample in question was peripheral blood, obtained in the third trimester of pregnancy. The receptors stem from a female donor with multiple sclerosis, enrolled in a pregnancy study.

CDR3 sequence reads: CASSGTSGRRGEQYF. The CDR3 bases are TGTGCCAGCAGTGGGACTAGCGGGAGAAGAGGCGAGCAGTACTTC. This chain joins TRBV6-1 and TRBJ2-7; 13 nucleotides align to TRBD2. Germline values: CDR1 MNHNS, CDR2 SASEGT. The CDR3 runs to 15 residues. The ends lost 4 bases at V and 6 bases at J; junction bases unmatched: 6.

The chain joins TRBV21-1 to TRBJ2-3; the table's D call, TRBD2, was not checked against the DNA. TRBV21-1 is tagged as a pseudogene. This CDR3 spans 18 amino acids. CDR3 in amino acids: CASSTPPILAGAWDTQYF. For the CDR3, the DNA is TGTGCCAGCAGCACGCCCCCCATACTAGCGGGTGCTTGGGATACGCAGTATTTT.

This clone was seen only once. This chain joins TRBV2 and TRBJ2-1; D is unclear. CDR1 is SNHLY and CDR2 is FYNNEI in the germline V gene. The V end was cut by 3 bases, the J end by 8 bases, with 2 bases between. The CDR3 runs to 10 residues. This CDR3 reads CASSDYEQFF. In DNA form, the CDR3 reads TGTGCCAGCAGTGACTATGAGCAGTTCTTC.

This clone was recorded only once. CDR3 loop: CASRTNWEANTEAFF. CDR3 nucleotides: TGTGCCAGCAGGACTAACTGGGAGGCGAACACTGAAGCTTTCTTT. V usage is TRBV28 and J usage is TRBJ1-1; D not certain. There are 15 residues in the CDR3. The V end was cut by 6 bases, the J end by 1 base, with 15 bases between. The V gene's germline CDR1 is MDHEN and CDR2 SYDVKM.

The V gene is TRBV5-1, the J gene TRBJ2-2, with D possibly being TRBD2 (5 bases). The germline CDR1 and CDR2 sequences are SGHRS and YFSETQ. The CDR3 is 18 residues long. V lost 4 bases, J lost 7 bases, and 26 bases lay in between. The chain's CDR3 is CASSGFVGPVRGSGELFF. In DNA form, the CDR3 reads TGCGCCAGCAGCGGGTTCGTGGGTCCAGTCCGGGGAAGCGGGGAGCTGTTTTTT.

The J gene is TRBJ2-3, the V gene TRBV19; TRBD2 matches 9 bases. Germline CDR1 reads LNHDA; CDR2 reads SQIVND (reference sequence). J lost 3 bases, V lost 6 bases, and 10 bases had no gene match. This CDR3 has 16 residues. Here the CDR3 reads CASSNAAGGPTDTQYF. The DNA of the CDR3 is TGTGCCAGTAGCAATGCGGCGGGAGGGCCAACAGATACGCAGTATTTT. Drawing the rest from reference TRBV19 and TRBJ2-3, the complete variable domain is DGGITQSPKYLFRKEGQNVTLSCEQNLNHDAMYWYRQDPGQGLRLIYYSQIVNDFQKGDIAEGYSVSREKKESFPLTVTSAQKNPTAFYLCASSNAAGGPTDTQYFGPGTRLTVL.

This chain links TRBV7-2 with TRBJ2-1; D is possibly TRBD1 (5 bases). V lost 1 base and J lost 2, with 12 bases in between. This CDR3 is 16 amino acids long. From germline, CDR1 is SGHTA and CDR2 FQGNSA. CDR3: CASSLEKGSAYNEQFF. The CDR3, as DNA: TGTGCCAGCAGCTTAGAAAAGGGGTCAGCCTACAATGAGCAGTTCTTC.

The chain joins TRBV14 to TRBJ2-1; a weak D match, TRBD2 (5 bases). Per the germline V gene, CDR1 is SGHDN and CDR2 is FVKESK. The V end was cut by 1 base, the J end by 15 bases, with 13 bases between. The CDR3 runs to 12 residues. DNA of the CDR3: TGTGCCAGCAGCCAAGTACTAGTCCGGCCGTTCTTC. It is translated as CASSQVLVRPFF.

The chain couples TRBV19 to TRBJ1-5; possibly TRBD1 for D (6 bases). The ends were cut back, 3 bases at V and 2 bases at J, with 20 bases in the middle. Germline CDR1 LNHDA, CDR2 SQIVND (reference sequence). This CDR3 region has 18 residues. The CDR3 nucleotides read TGTGCCAGTAGTATCAGGGCGGCCGGGGGGGCTGGCAATCAGCCCCAGCATTTT. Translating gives CASSIRAAGGAGNQPQHF.

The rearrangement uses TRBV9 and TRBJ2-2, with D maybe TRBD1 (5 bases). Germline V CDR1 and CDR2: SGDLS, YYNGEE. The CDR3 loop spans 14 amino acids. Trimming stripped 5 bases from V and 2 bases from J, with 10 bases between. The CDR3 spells CASRAGANTGELFF. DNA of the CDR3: TGTGCCAGCAGGGCTGGGGCCAACACCGGGGAGCTGTTTTTT.